This TCR beta chain was recovered during a study of human T cells and chemical hapten exposure. Germline V gives CDR1 KGHSH, CDR2 LQKENI. Trimming shortened V by 1 base and J by 1 base, and 5 bases separated the two germline ends. The CDR3 extends over 14 amino acids. MiXCR was run by TCRdb on the RACE reads, yielding one entry per CDR3 protein. The table records 150,000 to 200,000 distinct CDR3 sequences, about 14% of them present only once. The table lists this clonotype with a few counts. The time point is: patch test 1, 2 weeks after DPC sensitization. The sample's treatment: therapeutic diphenylcyclopropenone sensitization with weekly scalp DPC.

The V call is TRBV18, the J call TRBJ1-5; D ambiguous. The sample was whole blood, taken in connection with sensitization to the hapten diphenylcyclopropenone (DPC). The source is a woman between 25 and 40 years old with alopecia areata. Some clones in this sample may be carry-over from other donors' samples. CDR3 DNA: TGTGCCAGCTCACCACTTAGGAGCAATCAGCCCCAGCATTTT. This gives the protein CASSPLRSNQPQHF.